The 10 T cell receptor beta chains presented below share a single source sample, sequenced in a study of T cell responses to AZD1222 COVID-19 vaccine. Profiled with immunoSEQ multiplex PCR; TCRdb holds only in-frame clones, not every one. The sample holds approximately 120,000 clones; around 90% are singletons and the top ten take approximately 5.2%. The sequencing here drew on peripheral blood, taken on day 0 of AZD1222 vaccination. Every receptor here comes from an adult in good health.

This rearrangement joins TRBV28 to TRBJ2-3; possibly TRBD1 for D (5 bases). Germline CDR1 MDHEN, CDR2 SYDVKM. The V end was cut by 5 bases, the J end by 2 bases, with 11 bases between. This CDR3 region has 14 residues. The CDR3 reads CASSVTVFTDTQYF. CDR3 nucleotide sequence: TGTGCCAGCAGTGTGACAGTCTTCACAGATACGCAGTATTTT. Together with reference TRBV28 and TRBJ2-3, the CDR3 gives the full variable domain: DVKVTQSSRYLVKRTGEKVFLECVQDMDHENMFWYRQDPGLGLRLIYFSYDVKMKEKGDIPEGYSVSREKKERFSLILESASTNQTSMYLCASSVTVFTDTQYFGPGTRLTVL.

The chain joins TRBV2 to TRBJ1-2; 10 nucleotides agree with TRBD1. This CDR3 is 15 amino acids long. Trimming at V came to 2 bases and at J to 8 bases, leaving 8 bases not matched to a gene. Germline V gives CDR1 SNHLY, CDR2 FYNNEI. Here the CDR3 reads CASSEYRQGAGGYTF. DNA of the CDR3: TGTGCCAGCAGTGAATACCGACAGGGGGCAGGGGGCTACACCTTC.

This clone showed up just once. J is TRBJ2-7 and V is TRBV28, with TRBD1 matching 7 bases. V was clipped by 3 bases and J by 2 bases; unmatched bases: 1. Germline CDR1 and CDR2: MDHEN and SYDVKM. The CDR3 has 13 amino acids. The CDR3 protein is CASSFQGAYEQYF. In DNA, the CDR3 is TGTGCCAGCAGTTTTCAGGGGGCCTACGAGCAGTACTTC.

CDR3 coding DNA: TGTGCCAGCAGCTTTTCGAACGAGCAGTACTTC. As protein: CASSFSNEQYF. The genes are TRBV7-8 and TRBJ2-7; no clear D gene. This CDR3 spans 11 amino acids. V was pared by 3 bases and J by 5 bases, with 5 bases between. CDR1 is SGHVS and CDR2 is FQNEAQ in the germline V gene.

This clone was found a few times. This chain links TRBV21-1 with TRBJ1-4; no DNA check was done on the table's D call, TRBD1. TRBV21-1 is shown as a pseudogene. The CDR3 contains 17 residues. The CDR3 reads CASRWNEPPGGWEKLFF. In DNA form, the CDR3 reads TGTGCCAGCAGATGGAACGAACCCCCAGGGGGATGGGAAAAACTGTTTTTT.

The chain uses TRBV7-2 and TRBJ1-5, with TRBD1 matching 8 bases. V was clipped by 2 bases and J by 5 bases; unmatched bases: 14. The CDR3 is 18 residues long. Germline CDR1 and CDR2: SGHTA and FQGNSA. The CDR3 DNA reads TGTGCCAGCAGCTTACTAGGGTGGCAAGACAGGGGTTATCAGCCCCAGCATTTT. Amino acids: CASSLLGWQDRGYQPQHF.

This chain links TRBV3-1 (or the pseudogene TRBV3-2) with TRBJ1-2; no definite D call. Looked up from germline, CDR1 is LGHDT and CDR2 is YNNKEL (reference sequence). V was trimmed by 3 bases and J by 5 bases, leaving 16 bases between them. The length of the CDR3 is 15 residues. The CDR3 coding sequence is TGTGCCAGCAGCCACCATTTGACAATTGGGTATGGCTACACCTTC. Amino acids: CASSHHLTIGYGYTF.

The CDR3 DNA reads as TGTGCCATCAGTGACAGCCAAGCGTATGGCTACACCTTC. Amino acid sequence: CAISDSQAYGYTF. V usage is TRBV10-3 and J usage is TRBJ1-2; D is undetermined. Germline V gene lookup returns CDR1 ENHRY and CDR2 SYGVKD. The CDR3 has 13 amino acids. V was pared by 3 bases and J by 5 bases, with 10 bases between.

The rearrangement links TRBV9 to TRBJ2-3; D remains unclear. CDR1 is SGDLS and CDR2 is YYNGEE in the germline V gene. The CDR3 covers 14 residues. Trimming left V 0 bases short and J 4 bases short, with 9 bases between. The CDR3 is CASSVVSGSDTQYF. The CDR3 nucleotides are TGTGCCAGCAGCGTAGTGTCAGGCTCAGATACGCAGTATTTT.

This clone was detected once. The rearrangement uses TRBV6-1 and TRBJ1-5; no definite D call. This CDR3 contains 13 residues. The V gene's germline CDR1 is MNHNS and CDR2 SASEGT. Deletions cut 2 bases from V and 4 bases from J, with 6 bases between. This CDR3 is CASSERGNQPQHF. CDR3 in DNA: TGTGCCAGCAGTGAAAGAGGGAATCAGCCCCAGCATTTT.